A single sample is the source of the 15 T cell receptor beta chains below, sequenced in a study of blood T cell repertoires in COVID-19. Clones were read by immunoSEQ multiplex PCR, and TCRdb kept only the in-frame ones, dropping some. The table includes about 80,000 clones, around 84% detected once. The specimen was peripheral blood. The receptor source for this set is a man in his forties or fifties with acute or convalescent COVID-19.

V usage is TRBV6-2 or TRBV6-3 and J usage is TRBJ1-1; D possibly corresponds to TRBD1 (5 bases). CDR3 length: 15 amino acids. Trimming removed 0 bases at V and 4 bases at J, with 12 bases between. The germline CDR1 and CDR2 sequences are MNHEY and SVGEGT. The CDR3 nucleotides are TGTGCCAGCAGTTACTCAAGGGACGGGAGCACTGAAGCTTTCTTT. Residues: CASSYSRDGSTEAFF.

This rearrangement joins TRBV30 to TRBJ1-5; maybe TRBD1 (6 bases). V lost 5 bases and J lost 7, with 21 bases in between. Germline lookup yields CDR1 GTSNPN and CDR2 SVGIG (reference sequence). This CDR3 region has 15 residues. DNA for the CDR3: TGTGCCTGGGGTCCCGGGACCCAGGGGAGACAGCCCCAGCATTTT. It encodes CAWGPGTQGRQPQHF.

This rearrangement joins TRBV7-6 to TRBJ2-1, with D tentatively TRBD2 (5 bases). This CDR3 is 15 amino acids long. Per the germline V gene, CDR1 is SGHVS and CDR2 is FNYEAQ. The V gene lost 5 bases and the J gene lost 0 bases, with 11 bases spanning the gap. CDR3 nucleotides: TGTGCCAGCAGCCGAGGGTTTTTCTCCTACAATGAGCAGTTCTTC. This gives the protein CASSRGFFSYNEQFF.

The chain has TRBV5-1 and TRBJ2-1, with D possibly being TRBD1 (6 bases). CDR1 is SGHRS and CDR2 is YFSETQ in the germline V gene. The CDR3 spans 12 residues. The V end was cut by 0 bases, the J end by 9 bases, with 7 bases between. For the CDR3, the DNA is TGCGCCAGCAGCTTGGAAGGGGGTGAGCAGTTCTTC. This codes for CASSLEGGEQFF.

This clone was seen once. The chain has TRBV21-1 and TRBJ2-4; the table's D call TRBD1 went unverified against the DNA. TRBV21-1 is shown as a pseudogene. The CDR3 is 16 residues long. In DNA form, the CDR3 reads TGTGCCAGCAGCAAAGGACCAACGGGACAGCCTGTGACTCAGTACTTC. It codes for CASSKGPTGQPVTQYF.

The V call is TRBV10-3, the J call TRBJ2-7; 8 bases fit TRBD2. V dropped 4 bases and J dropped 5; count of bases not matched to a gene: 7. CDR1 ENHRY and CDR2 SYGVKD come from the germline V gene. CDR3 length equals 14 residues. The CDR3 loop reads CAISGYGREHEQYF. The CDR3 bases are TGTGCCATCAGTGGGTACGGGAGGGAGCACGAGCAGTACTTC.

This rearrangement joins TRBV7-2 to TRBJ2-7, with 8 bases aligning to TRBD2. The CDR3 runs to 15 residues. V was clipped by 5 bases and J by 2 bases; unmatched bases: 8. CDR1 is SGHTA, CDR2 FQGNSA, per germline. The CDR3 sequence: CASSPQSGSAYEQYF. The CDR3 coding sequence is TGTGCCAGCAGCCCGCAGAGCGGGAGCGCCTACGAGCAGTACTTC. Together with reference TRBV7-2 and TRBJ2-7, the CDR3 gives the full variable domain: GAGVSQSPSNKVTEKGKDVELRCDPISGHTALYWYRQSLGQGLEFLIYFQGNSAPDKSGLPSDRFSAERTGGSVSTLTIQRTQQEDSAVYLCASSPQSGSAYEQYFGPGTRLTVT.

This clone has just one count. The chain has TRBV29-1 and TRBJ2-3; TRBD2 agrees at 12 bases. Germline V gene data show CDR1 as SQVTM and CDR2 as ANQGSEA. The trim removed 6 bases at V and 1 base at J, leaving 5 bases unmatched. The CDR3 consists of 15 residues. The chain's CDR3 is CSVPPSGGGTDTQYF. For the CDR3, the DNA is TGCAGCGTCCCCCCTAGCGGGGGGGGCACAGATACGCAGTATTTT.

The CDR3 here is CASSPPSKTMTYEQYF. Here the CDR3 DNA reads TGTGCCAGCTCACCACCCTCGAAGACAATGACCTACGAGCAGTACTTC. The V call is TRBV18, the J call TRBJ2-7; D gene ambiguous. This CDR3 contains 16 residues. In germline, CDR1 is KGHSH, CDR2 LQKENI. The germline V and J ends were trimmed by 0 bases and 2 bases, with 14 bases remaining between them.

V gene TRBV6-5 combines with J gene TRBJ2-5; tentatively, D is TRBD1 (7 bases). The germline V gene has CDR1 MNHEY and CDR2 SVGAGI. This CDR3 has 13 amino acids. V lost 5 bases and J lost 5, with 12 bases in between. CDR3 bases: TGTGCCAGCAGTCAGGGGGGCAGGGAGACCCAGTACTTC. Translation: CASSQGGRETQYF.

This sequence joins TRBV11-2 and TRBJ2-7, with 8 nucleotides matching TRBD1. J gave up 6 bases and V 2 bases, and 6 bases lay outside the gene matches. The CDR3 has 14 amino acids. Germline V CDR1 and CDR2: SGHAT, FQNNGV. The chain's CDR3 is CASSLRTGIREQYF. CDR3 DNA sequence: TGTGCCAGCAGCTTAAGGACAGGGATCCGCGAGCAGTACTTC.

The gene calls are TRBV5-6 and TRBJ1-2, with 7 bases lining up with TRBD1. V shed 3 bases, J shed 3 bases, and the junction held 2 bases outside the gene matches. Per the germline V gene, CDR1 is SGHDT and CDR2 is YYEEEE. CDR3 length: 13 residues. CDR3 in DNA: TGTGCCAGCAGCTGGGACAGTGACTATGGCTACACCTTC. Translated, it gives CASSWDSDYGYTF.

Only one count was recorded for this clone. This sequence joins TRBV27 and TRBJ2-1, with 13 bases fitting TRBD2. Trimming cost V 0 bases and J 9 bases; bases outside gene matches: 5. This CDR3 is built from 16 residues. Germline assignment: CDR1 MNHEY and CDR2 SMNVEV (reference sequence). CDR3: CASSLSTSGGAVEQFF. The CDR3 DNA sequence: TGTGCCAGCAGTTTATCCACTAGCGGGGGGGCCGTTGAGCAGTTCTTC.

The chain combines TRBV7-3 with TRBJ2-3; D remains ambiguous. Germline V gene lookup returns CDR1 SGHTA and CDR2 FQGTGA. CDR3 length: 14 residues. V was clipped by 5 bases and J by 2 bases, with 11 bases between them. CDR3 sequence: CASSPRPFTDTQYF. In DNA, the CDR3 is TGTGCCAGCAGCCCTAGGCCCTTCACAGATACGCAGTATTTT.

The chain joins TRBV19 to TRBJ1-5; 7 nucleotides align to TRBD1. Germline lookup yields CDR1 LNHDA and CDR2 SQIVND (reference sequence). Germline trimming cut 0 bases from V and 8 bases from J; bases unmatched to any gene: 7. The CDR3 totals 15 residues. The CDR3 loop reads CASSIEQGRREPQHF. The CDR3 nucleotides are TGTGCCAGTAGTATAGAACAGGGGAGGAGGGAGCCCCAGCATTTT.